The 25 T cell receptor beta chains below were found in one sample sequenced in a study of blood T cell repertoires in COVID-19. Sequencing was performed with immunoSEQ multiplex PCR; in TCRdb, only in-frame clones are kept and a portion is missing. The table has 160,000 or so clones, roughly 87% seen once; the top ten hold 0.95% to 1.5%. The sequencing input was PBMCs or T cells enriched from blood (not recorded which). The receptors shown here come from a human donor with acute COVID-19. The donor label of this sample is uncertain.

CDR3 sequence: CASSYGGAGYTF. CDR3 nucleotides: TGTGCCAGCAGTTACGGTGGAGCGGGCTACACCTTC. J is TRBJ1-2 and V is TRBV6-5; D is uncertain. The germline gives CDR1 MNHEY, CDR2 SVGAGI. CDR3 size: 12 residues. V dropped 2 bases and J dropped 8 bases, with 9 bases sitting between them.

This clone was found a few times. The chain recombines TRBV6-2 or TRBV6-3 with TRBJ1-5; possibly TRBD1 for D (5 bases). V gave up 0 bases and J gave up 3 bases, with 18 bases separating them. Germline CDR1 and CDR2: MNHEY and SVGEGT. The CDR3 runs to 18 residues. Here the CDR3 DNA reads TGTGCCAGCAGTTACTCGAAGGGGTGGACAAGGGCCAATCAGCCCCAGCATTTT. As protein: CASSYSKGWTRANQPQHF.

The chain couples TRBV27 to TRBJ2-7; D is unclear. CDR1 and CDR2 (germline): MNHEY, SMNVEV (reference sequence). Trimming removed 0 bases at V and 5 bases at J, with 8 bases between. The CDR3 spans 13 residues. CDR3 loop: CASSLSPVNEQYF. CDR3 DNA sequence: TGTGCCAGCAGTTTATCGCCGGTGAACGAGCAGTACTTC.

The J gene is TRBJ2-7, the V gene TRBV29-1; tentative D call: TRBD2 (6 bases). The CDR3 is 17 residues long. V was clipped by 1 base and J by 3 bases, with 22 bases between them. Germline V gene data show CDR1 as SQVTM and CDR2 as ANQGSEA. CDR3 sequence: CSVEVPGLGGLDYEQYF. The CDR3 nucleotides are TGCAGCGTTGAAGTGCCGGGGTTGGGAGGTTTGGACTACGAGCAGTACTTC.

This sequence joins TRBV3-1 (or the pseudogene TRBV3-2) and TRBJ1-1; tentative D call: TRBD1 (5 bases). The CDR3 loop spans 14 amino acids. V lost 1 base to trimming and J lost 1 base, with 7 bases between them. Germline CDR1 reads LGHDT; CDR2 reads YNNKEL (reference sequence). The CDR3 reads CASSQAGQNTEAFF. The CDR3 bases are TGTGCCAGCAGCCAAGCAGGGCAGAACACTGAAGCTTTCTTT.

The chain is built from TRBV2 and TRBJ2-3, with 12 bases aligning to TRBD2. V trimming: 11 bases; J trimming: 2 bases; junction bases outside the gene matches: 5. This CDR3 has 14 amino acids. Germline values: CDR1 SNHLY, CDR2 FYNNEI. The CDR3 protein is CACGLAGTTDTQYF. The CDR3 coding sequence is TGTGCCTGCGGACTAGCGGGGACCACAGATACGCAGTATTTT.

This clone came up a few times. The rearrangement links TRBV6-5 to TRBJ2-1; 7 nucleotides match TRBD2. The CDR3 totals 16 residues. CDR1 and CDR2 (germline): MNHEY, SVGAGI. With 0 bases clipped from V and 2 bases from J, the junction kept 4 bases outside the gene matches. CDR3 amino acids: CASSYSGGAAYNEQFF. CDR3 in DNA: TGTGCCAGCAGTTACTCGGGAGGGGCCGCCTACAATGAGCAGTTCTTC.

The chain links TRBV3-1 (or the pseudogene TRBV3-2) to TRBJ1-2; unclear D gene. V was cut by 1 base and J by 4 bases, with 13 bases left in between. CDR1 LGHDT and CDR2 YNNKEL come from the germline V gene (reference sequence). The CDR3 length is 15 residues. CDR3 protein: CASSQGTGLSYGYTF. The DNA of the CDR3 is TGTGCCAGCAGCCAAGGTACGGGGTTAAGCTATGGCTACACCTTC.

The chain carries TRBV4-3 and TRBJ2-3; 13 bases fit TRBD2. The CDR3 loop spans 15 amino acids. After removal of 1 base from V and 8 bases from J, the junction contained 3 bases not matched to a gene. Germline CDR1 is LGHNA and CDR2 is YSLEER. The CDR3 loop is CASSQGTSGGRTQYF. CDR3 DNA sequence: TGCGCCAGCAGCCAAGGGACTAGCGGGGGCCGTACGCAGTATTTT.

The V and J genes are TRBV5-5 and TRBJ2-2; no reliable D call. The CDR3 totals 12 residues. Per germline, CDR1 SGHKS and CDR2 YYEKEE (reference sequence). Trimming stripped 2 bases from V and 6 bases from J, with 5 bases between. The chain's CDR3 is CASSFFSGELFF. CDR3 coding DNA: TGTGCCAGCAGCTTTTTCTCCGGGGAGCTGTTTTTT.

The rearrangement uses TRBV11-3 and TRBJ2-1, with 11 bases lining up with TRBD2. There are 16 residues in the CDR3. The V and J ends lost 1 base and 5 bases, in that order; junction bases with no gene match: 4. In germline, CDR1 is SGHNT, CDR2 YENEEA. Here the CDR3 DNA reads TGTGCCAGCAGCTTAGTTCTAGCGGGGGGAAACAATGAGCAGTTCTTC. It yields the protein CASSLVLAGGNNEQFF.

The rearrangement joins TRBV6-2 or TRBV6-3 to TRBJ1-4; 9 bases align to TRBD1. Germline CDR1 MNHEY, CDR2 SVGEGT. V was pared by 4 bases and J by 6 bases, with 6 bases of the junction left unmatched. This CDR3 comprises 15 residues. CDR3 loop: CASSSGQGGHEKLFF. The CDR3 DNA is TGTGCCAGCAGTTCGGGACAGGGTGGACATGAAAAACTGTTTTTT.

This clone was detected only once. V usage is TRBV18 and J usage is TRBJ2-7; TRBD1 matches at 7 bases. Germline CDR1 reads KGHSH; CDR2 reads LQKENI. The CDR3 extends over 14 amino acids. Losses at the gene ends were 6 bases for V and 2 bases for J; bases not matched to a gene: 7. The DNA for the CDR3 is TGTGCCAGCTCCCGGGGACAGATAACCTACGAGCAGTACTTC. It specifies CASSRGQITYEQYF.

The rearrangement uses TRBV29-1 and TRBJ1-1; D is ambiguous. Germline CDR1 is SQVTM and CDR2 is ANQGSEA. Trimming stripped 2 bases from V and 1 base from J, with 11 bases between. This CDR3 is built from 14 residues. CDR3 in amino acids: CSVEFLRGNTEAFF. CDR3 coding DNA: TGCAGCGTTGAATTCCTGCGGGGGAACACTGAAGCTTTCTTT.

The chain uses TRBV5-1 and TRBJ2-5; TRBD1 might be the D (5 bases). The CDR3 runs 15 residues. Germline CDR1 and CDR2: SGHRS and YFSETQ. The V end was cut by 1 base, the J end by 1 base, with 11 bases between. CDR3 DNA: TGCGCCAGCAGCTTGTCCGACAGTTTCCAAGAGACCCAGTACTTC. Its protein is CASSLSDSFQETQYF.

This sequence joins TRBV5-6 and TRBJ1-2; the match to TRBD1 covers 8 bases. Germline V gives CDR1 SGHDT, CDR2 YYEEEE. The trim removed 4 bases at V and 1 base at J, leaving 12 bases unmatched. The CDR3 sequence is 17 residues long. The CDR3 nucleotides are TGTGCCAGCAGCCCGGATCCGACAGGGGCTAATAACTATGGCTACACCTTC. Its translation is CASSPDPTGANNYGYTF. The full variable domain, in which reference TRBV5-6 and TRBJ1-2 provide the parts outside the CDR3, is DAGVTQSPTHLIKTRGQQVTLRCSPKSGHDTVSWYQQALGQGPQFIFQYYEEEERQRGNFPDRFSGHQFPNYSSELNVNALLLGDSALYLCASSPDPTGANNYGYTFGSGTRLTVV.

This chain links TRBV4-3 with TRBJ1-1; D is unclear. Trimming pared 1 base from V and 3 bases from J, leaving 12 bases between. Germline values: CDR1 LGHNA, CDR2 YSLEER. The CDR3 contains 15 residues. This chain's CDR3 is CASSQGTHWDTEAFF. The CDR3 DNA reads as TGCGCCAGCAGCCAAGGGACTCACTGGGACACTGAAGCTTTCTTT.

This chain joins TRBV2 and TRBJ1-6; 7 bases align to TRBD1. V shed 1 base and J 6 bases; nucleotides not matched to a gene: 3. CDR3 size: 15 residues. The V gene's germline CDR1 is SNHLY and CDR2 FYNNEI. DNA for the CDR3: TGTGCCAGCAGTGAAGAAAGGGGGCGTAATTCACCCCTCCACTTT. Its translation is CASSEERGRNSPLHF.

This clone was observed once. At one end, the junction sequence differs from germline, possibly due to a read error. CDR3 in DNA: TGTGCCAGTAGTGTAGACGGTTCCAATCAGCCCCAGCATTTT. Translating it yields CASSVDGSNQPQHF. This chain uses TRBV19 with TRBJ1-5; D ambiguous. Per germline, CDR1 LNHDA and CDR2 SQIVND (reference sequence). The CDR3 runs 14 residues.

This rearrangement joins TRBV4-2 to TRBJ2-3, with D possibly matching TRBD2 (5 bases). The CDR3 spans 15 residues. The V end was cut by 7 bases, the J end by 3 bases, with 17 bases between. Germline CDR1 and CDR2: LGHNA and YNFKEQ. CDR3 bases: TGTGCCAGCAACCTGGTCCTAGGGAGTACAGATACGCAGTATTTT. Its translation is CASNLVLGSTDTQYF.

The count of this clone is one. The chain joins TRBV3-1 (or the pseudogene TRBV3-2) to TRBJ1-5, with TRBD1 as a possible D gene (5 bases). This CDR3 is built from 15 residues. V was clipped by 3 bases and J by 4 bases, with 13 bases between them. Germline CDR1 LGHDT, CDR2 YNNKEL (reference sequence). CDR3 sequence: CASSQGGDVNQPQHF. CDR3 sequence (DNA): TGTGCCAGCAGCCAGGGGGGGGACGTAAATCAGCCCCAGCATTTT.

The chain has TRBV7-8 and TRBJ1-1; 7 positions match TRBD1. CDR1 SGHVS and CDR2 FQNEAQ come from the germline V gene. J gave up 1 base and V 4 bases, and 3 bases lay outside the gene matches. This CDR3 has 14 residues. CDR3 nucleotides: TGTGCCAGCAGCTCCAGGACAGGGAACACTGAAGCTTTCTTT. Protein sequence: CASSSRTGNTEAFF.

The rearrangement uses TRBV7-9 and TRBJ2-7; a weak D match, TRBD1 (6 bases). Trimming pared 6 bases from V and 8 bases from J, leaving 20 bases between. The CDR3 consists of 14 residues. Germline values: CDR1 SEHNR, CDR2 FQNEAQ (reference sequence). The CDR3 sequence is CASRYGTPLLKQYF. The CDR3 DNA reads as TGTGCCAGCAGGTACGGGACACCCCTCCTGAAGCAGTACTTC.

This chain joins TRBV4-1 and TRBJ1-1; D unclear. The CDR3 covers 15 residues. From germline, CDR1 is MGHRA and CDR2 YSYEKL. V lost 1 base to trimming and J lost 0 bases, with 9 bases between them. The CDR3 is CASSQAGGMNTEAFF. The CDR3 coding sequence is TGCGCCAGCAGCCAAGCTGGAGGGATGAACACTGAAGCTTTCTTT.

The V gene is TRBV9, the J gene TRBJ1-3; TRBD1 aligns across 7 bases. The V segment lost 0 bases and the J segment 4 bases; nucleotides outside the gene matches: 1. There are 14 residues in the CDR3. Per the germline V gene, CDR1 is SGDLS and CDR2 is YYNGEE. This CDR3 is CASSVEQGGNTIYF. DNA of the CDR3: TGTGCCAGCAGCGTAGAACAGGGGGGAAACACCATATATTTT.